The 2 T cell receptor beta chains presented below share a single source sample, sequenced in a study of regulatory T cells in long-lasting Graves disease (dated by TCRdb to about 2021). The library was generated by multiplex PCR. TCRdb shows the sequencer as Illumina HiSeq 4000. TCR beta libraries were built with iRepertoire HTBI primers and Arm-PCR amplification of CDR3 regions. In-frame beta chains were kept once TCRdb had trimmed the public reads at Q25 with fastp and called clones with MiXCR. Each entry merges the rows of one CDR3 protein and shows their most common DNA and genes. Recorded for this sample are approximately 400,000 distinct CDR3 sequences; roughly 10% of them occurred a single time. 15% to 20% of the sample rests with the top ten. According to the study, the label for this sample's time point signals: newly diagnosed GD, antithyroid drugs for less than 3 months. RNA was extracted from PBMCs in TRIzol for both TCR sequencing and RNA sequencing.

The sample also formed part of further work on T cells in Graves' hyperthyroidism and ophthalmopathy.

This specimen consisted of peripheral blood mononuclear cells (PBMCs), obtained at new diagnosis, from a patient treated with antithyroid drugs. Receptor source: a woman aged 18-29 years with Graves disease. Donor details come from another sample of the same person, matched by shared clones.

The sample holds many counts of this clonotype. The rearrangement joins TRBV7-9 to TRBJ2-3; TRBD2 matches at 9 bases. The CDR3 has 20 residues. Germline assignment: CDR1 SEHNR and CDR2 FQNEAQ (reference sequence). The J segment lost 3 bases and the V segment lost 4 bases, leaving 20 bases of the junction unmatched. CDR3 DNA: TGTGCCAGCAGCTCTCTCAAATTAGCGGATAGCGGGAGCCGTACAGATACGCAGTATTTT. Translating it yields CASSSLKLADSGSRTDTQYF.

The CDR3 spells CASSLWGPGYEQYF. Here the CDR3 DNA reads TGTGCCAGCAGTTTATGGGGGCCAGGCTACGAGCAGTACTTC. The V call is TRBV27, the J call TRBJ2-7, with a tentative D call TRBD1 (6 bases). Germline CDR1 is MNHEY and CDR2 is SMNVEV (reference sequence). Trimming took off 1 base at V and 3 bases at J, with 10 bases between the two ends. The CDR3 extends over 14 amino acids.